One sample yielded the 27 T cell receptor beta chains listed below, sequenced in a study of shared clonotypes between healthy human individuals. Clones were read by immunoSEQ multiplex PCR, and TCRdb kept only the in-frame ones, dropping some. The sample shows millions of clones, about 95% of them seen only once. Positively selected for CCR7, the CD45RO-negative cells used as naive CD8 cells excluded terminally differentiated effector memory CD45RA+ cells. Sequenced material: naive CD8+ T cells sorted from blood. Every receptor here comes from a man aged 18 to 35 in good health.

This chain links TRBV16 with TRBJ2-7, with D perhaps matching TRBD2 (5 bases). With 2 bases removed from V and 5 bases from J, the gap between germline ends came to 25 bases. Germline V lookup: CDR1 KGHSY, CDR2 FQNENV. The CDR3 has 18 amino acids. The DNA for the CDR3 is TGTGCCAGCAGCCAAGAGGGCAGCCTAAGCCTTGCGGGCAACGAGCAGTACTTC. Translating it yields CASSQEGSLSLAGNEQYF.

This clone was recorded only once. Here the CDR3 reads CASSQEVDLQETQYF. CDR3 nucleotides: TGCGCCAGCAGCCAAGAGGTCGACCTCCAAGAGACCCAGTACTTC. This chain joins TRBV4-3 and TRBJ2-5, with D uncertain. Germline V lookup: CDR1 LGHNA, CDR2 YSLEER. Trimming pared 0 bases from V and 1 base from J, leaving 9 bases between. This CDR3 is 15 amino acids long.

Worth noting for this clone: The sample carries other DNA sequences with the same CDR3. This chain joins TRBV30 and TRBJ2-1; weak D call: TRBD2 (6 bases). The germline V gene has CDR1 GTSNPN and CDR2 SVGIG (reference sequence). The CDR3 is made up of 12 amino acids. Trimming took off 0 bases at V and 10 bases at J, with 10 bases between the two ends. This CDR3 is CAWSVGLDEQFF. CDR3 sequence (DNA): TGTGCCTGGAGTGTGGGACTTGACGAGCAGTTCTTC.

The chain is built from TRBV13 and TRBJ2-7; 7 bases match TRBD2. There are 15 residues in the CDR3. J lost 1 base, V lost 6 bases, and 9 bases had no gene match. Germline-derived CDR1 and CDR2 are PRHDT and FYEKMQ (reference sequence). The CDR3 region is CASSSSGTLSYEQYF. CDR3 DNA sequence: TGTGCCAGCAGTTCTAGCGGCACCCTATCCTACGAGCAGTACTTC.

The chain carries TRBV18 and TRBJ2-5, with a tentative D call TRBD1 (6 bases). The germline gives CDR1 KGHSH, CDR2 LQKENI. Trimming took off 3 bases at V and 2 bases at J, with 22 bases between the two ends. CDR3 length: 18 residues. DNA for the CDR3: TGTGCCAGCTCACCCAACAGGGCCGCCTGGCCGGGACAAGAGACCCAGTACTTC. Translated: CASSPNRAAWPGQETQYF.

This rearrangement joins TRBV9 to TRBJ2-1; TRBD2 aligns across 7 bases. Trimming at V came to 7 bases and at J to 2 bases, leaving 9 bases not matched to a gene. The CDR3 runs 15 residues. Germline V CDR1 and CDR2: SGDLS, YYNGEE. CDR3 nucleotides: TGTGCCAGCGGGGAGGGAGGGCCCCCCTACAATGAGCAGTTCTTC. It translates to CASGEGGPPYNEQFF.

The chain carries TRBV11-2 and TRBJ2-7; no firm D call. The CDR3 covers 14 residues. Trimming pared 1 base from V and 4 bases from J, leaving 11 bases between. Germline CDR1 SGHAT, CDR2 FQNNGV. The chain's CDR3 is CASSLAVSPYEQYF. For the CDR3, the DNA is TGTGCCAGCAGCTTAGCGGTCAGCCCTTACGAGCAGTACTTC.

V usage is TRBV27 and J usage is TRBJ1-2, with 7 nucleotides matching TRBD1. The CDR3 consists of 14 residues. Looked up from germline, CDR1 is MNHEY and CDR2 is SMNVEV (reference sequence). Trimming cost V 8 bases and J 4 bases; bases outside gene matches: 10. CDR3 protein: CASRTKGALYGYTF. In nucleotides, the CDR3 is TGTGCCAGCCGAACCAAGGGGGCTCTCTATGGCTACACCTTC.

This chain uses TRBV7-9 with TRBJ2-7; D perhaps matches TRBD2 (5 bases). The length of the CDR3 is 14 residues. V gave up 5 bases and J gave up 6 bases, with 17 bases separating them. The germline V gene encodes CDR1 SEHNR and CDR2 FQNEAQ (reference sequence). The DNA for the CDR3 is TGTGCCAGCAGCATGACTACCCGAGGCGGCGAGCAGTACTTC. This codes for CASSMTTRGGEQYF.

This chain uses TRBV7-2 with TRBJ2-7; D unresolved. This CDR3 contains 12 residues. The germline CDR1 and CDR2 sequences are SGHTA and FQGNSA. V lost 1 base, J lost 7 bases, and 8 bases lay in between. The CDR3 here is CASSLDLREQYF. CDR3 coding DNA: TGTGCCAGCAGCTTAGATCTGAGGGAGCAGTACTTC.

This sequence joins TRBV6-5 and TRBJ2-5; the match to TRBD1 covers 7 bases. The trim removed 2 bases at V and 3 bases at J, leaving 3 bases unmatched. Germline CDR1 reads MNHEY; CDR2 reads SVGAGI. The CDR3 covers 14 residues. The CDR3 protein is CASSYTGTEETQYF. Written as DNA, the CDR3 is TGTGCCAGCAGTTACACGGGGACAGAAGAGACCCAGTACTTC.

V gene TRBV5-5 combines with J gene TRBJ1-1; maybe TRBD1 (6 bases). Trimming took 2 bases from V and 3 from J, leaving 17 bases between them. The CDR3 spans 16 residues. Looked up from germline, CDR1 is SGHKS and CDR2 is YYEKEE (reference sequence). In nucleotides, the CDR3 is TGTGCCAGCAGCTTTCCCAGGGGCGGCGGCGACACTGAAGCTTTCTTT. Translated, it gives CASSFPRGGGDTEAFF.

The V and J genes are TRBV7-3 and TRBJ1-4; D may be TRBD1 (6 bases). V lost 0 bases, J lost 8 bases, and 13 bases lay in between. Germline loops: CDR1 SGHTA, CDR2 FQGTGA. CDR3 length: 15 residues. The chain's CDR3 is CASSLTGGGSEKLFF. The CDR3 coding sequence is TGTGCCAGCAGCTTAACTGGGGGCGGCTCCGAAAAACTGTTTTTT.

Only one count was recorded for this clone. The V and J genes are TRBV6-6 and TRBJ1-5, with a possible D match to TRBD1 (6 bases). The CDR3 spans 16 residues. V dropped 4 bases and J dropped 4 bases, with 17 bases sitting between them. Germline CDR1 is MNHNY and CDR2 is SVGAGI (reference sequence). The CDR3 DNA reads as TGTGCCAGCAGTTCAACCTCGGACAGATTTAATCAGCCCCAGCATTTT. It is translated as CASSSTSDRFNQPQHF.

The chain has TRBV6-5 and TRBJ2-5; no firm D call. Germline loops: CDR1 MNHEY, CDR2 SVGAGI. V lost 5 bases and J lost 4, with 11 bases in between. The CDR3 covers 13 residues. The CDR3: CASSAIMLETQYF. The CDR3 DNA reads TGTGCCAGCAGTGCTATCATGTTAGAGACCCAGTACTTC.

V gene TRBV6-5 combines with J gene TRBJ2-7, with 11 bases lining up with TRBD2. V dropped 1 base and J dropped 5; count of bases not matched to a gene: 7. Germline CDR1 is MNHEY and CDR2 is SVGAGI. The CDR3 covers 16 residues. This CDR3 reads CASSYYPSGRQDEQYF. As DNA, the CDR3 is TGTGCCAGCAGTTACTATCCTAGCGGGAGGCAAGACGAGCAGTACTTC.

The chain employs TRBV7-9 and TRBJ2-7, with no clear D. Germline values: CDR1 SEHNR, CDR2 FQNEAQ (reference sequence). CDR3 size: 14 residues. V was pared by 4 bases and J by 2 bases, with 12 bases between. CDR3 sequence reads: CASSSPPTPYEQYF. The CDR3 coding sequence is TGTGCCAGCAGCTCCCCCCCTACCCCCTACGAGCAGTACTTC.

The chain combines TRBV19 with TRBJ2-2; 7 nucleotides agree with TRBD1. Germline CDR1 and CDR2: LNHDA and SQIVND (reference sequence). CDR3 size: 15 residues. The junction had 11 bases not matched to a gene; V was cut back by 8 bases and J by 5 bases. Written as DNA, the CDR3 is TGTGCCAGTCGAGAACAGGGGTGGGTAACCGGGGAGCTGTTTTTT. This gives the protein CASREQGWVTGELFF.

The chain links TRBV14 to TRBJ2-5; weak D call: TRBD2 (6 bases). The CDR3 sequence is 16 residues long. V was clipped by 1 base and J by 5 bases, with 17 bases between them. Germline-derived CDR1 and CDR2 are SGHDN and FVKESK. The CDR3 protein is CASSQVAFSRGETQYF. The CDR3 DNA is TGTGCCAGCAGCCAAGTGGCGTTCTCACGGGGGGAGACCCAGTACTTC.

This rearrangement joins TRBV4-1 to TRBJ2-7; weak D call: TRBD2 (6 bases). This CDR3 spans 17 amino acids. With 1 base removed from V and 1 base from J, the gap between germline ends came to 17 bases. Per germline, CDR1 MGHRA and CDR2 YSYEKL. DNA of the CDR3: TGCGCCAGCAGCCAAGTCTTCGGCGGGGCTGATTCCTACGAGCAGTACTTC. Protein product: CASSQVFGGADSYEQYF.

The chain joins TRBV6-4 to TRBJ1-5, with 9 nucleotides matching TRBD1. There are 16 residues in the CDR3. Per germline, CDR1 MRHNA and CDR2 SNTAGT. Losses at the gene ends were 6 bases for V and 5 bases for J; bases not matched to a gene: 11. CDR3 residues: CASRDVQGAEDQPQHF. The CDR3 DNA follows: TGTGCCAGCAGAGACGTACAGGGGGCCGAAGATCAGCCCCAGCATTTT.

The chain is built from TRBV9 and TRBJ1-4; D may be TRBD1 (5 bases). The V end was cut by 3 bases, the J end by 2 bases, with 14 bases between. Germline assignment: CDR1 SGDLS and CDR2 YYNGEE. The CDR3 totals 16 residues. The DNA for the CDR3 is TGTGCCAGCAGCGCGACCCCAGGGACCACTAATGAAAAACTGTTTTTT. It is translated as CASSATPGTTNEKLFF.

The chain carries TRBV28 and TRBJ1-4; D is perhaps TRBD1 (5 bases). Deletions cut 8 bases from V and 0 bases from J, with 10 bases between. The CDR3 consists of 14 residues. Germline V lookup: CDR1 MDHEN, CDR2 SYDVKM. In DNA, the CDR3 is TGTGCCAGCGTCGACAGTGCAACTAATGAAAAACTGTTTTTT. It codes for CASVDSATNEKLFF.

This chain links TRBV4-1 with TRBJ2-1, with D perhaps being TRBD1 or TRBD2 (5 bases each). CDR3 length: 16 residues. The V gene lost 1 base and the J gene lost 2 bases, with 12 bases spanning the gap. Looked up from germline, CDR1 is MGHRA and CDR2 is YSYEKL. CDR3 residues: CASSQAPGAAYNEQFF. CDR3 bases: TGCGCCAGCAGCCAAGCCCCCGGGGCGGCCTACAATGAGCAGTTCTTC.

The chain recombines TRBV2 with TRBJ2-1; no clear D gene. The germline gives CDR1 SNHLY, CDR2 FYNNEI. The CDR3 covers 14 residues. CDR3 protein: CALFELSSYNEQFF. CDR3 coding DNA: TGTGCGCTTTTCGAGCTAAGCTCCTACAATGAGCAGTTCTTC.

This clone was seen a single time. The V and J genes are TRBV5-4 and TRBJ2-7, with no clear D. The V end lost 4 bases, the J end lost 6 bases, and 14 bases lay between the germline ends. CDR3 length equals 13 residues. Per the germline V gene, CDR1 is SGHNT and CDR2 is YYREEE (reference sequence). Written as DNA, the CDR3 is TGTGCCAGCAGCCCTTGGGTTGGCGGCGAGCAGTACTTC. Translation: CASSPWVGGEQYF.

This chain links TRBV9 with TRBJ1-1, with D unclear. Germline V gives CDR1 SGDLS, CDR2 YYNGEE. Deletions cut 0 bases from V and 2 bases from J, with 8 bases between. The CDR3 runs to 14 residues. The CDR3 sequence: CASSVEEGNTEAFF. The CDR3 DNA reads TGTGCCAGCAGCGTAGAGGAGGGCAACACTGAAGCTTTCTTT.